This TCR beta chain was documented in a study of T cells in Graves' hyperthyroidism and ophthalmopathy. This clonotype came up many times. What was amplified from RNA transcripts were TCR beta CDR3 regions. First-round RT-PCR of the TCR CDR3 relied on the HTBI primer set. TCRdb ran MiXCR on the multiplex PCR reads and lists one entry per CDR3 protein. The sample has some 690,000 distinct CDR3 sequences, 17% seen once; the top ten hold about a sixth. CDR3 length: 17 amino acids. V trimming: 7 bases; J trimming: 5 bases; junction bases outside the gene matches: 11. Germline V gene lookup returns CDR1 MNHNS and CDR2 SASEGT.

The clonotype originates from a man aged 50 to 59 with Graves' hyperthyroidism. Sequenced: blood. J is TRBJ2-5 and V is TRBV6-1; TRBD2 matches at 15 bases. CDR3 DNA: TGTGCCAGCACCACCCGAGGAGGGACTAGCGGGAGGGAGACCCAGTACTTC. Amino acids: CASTTRGGTSGRETQYF.